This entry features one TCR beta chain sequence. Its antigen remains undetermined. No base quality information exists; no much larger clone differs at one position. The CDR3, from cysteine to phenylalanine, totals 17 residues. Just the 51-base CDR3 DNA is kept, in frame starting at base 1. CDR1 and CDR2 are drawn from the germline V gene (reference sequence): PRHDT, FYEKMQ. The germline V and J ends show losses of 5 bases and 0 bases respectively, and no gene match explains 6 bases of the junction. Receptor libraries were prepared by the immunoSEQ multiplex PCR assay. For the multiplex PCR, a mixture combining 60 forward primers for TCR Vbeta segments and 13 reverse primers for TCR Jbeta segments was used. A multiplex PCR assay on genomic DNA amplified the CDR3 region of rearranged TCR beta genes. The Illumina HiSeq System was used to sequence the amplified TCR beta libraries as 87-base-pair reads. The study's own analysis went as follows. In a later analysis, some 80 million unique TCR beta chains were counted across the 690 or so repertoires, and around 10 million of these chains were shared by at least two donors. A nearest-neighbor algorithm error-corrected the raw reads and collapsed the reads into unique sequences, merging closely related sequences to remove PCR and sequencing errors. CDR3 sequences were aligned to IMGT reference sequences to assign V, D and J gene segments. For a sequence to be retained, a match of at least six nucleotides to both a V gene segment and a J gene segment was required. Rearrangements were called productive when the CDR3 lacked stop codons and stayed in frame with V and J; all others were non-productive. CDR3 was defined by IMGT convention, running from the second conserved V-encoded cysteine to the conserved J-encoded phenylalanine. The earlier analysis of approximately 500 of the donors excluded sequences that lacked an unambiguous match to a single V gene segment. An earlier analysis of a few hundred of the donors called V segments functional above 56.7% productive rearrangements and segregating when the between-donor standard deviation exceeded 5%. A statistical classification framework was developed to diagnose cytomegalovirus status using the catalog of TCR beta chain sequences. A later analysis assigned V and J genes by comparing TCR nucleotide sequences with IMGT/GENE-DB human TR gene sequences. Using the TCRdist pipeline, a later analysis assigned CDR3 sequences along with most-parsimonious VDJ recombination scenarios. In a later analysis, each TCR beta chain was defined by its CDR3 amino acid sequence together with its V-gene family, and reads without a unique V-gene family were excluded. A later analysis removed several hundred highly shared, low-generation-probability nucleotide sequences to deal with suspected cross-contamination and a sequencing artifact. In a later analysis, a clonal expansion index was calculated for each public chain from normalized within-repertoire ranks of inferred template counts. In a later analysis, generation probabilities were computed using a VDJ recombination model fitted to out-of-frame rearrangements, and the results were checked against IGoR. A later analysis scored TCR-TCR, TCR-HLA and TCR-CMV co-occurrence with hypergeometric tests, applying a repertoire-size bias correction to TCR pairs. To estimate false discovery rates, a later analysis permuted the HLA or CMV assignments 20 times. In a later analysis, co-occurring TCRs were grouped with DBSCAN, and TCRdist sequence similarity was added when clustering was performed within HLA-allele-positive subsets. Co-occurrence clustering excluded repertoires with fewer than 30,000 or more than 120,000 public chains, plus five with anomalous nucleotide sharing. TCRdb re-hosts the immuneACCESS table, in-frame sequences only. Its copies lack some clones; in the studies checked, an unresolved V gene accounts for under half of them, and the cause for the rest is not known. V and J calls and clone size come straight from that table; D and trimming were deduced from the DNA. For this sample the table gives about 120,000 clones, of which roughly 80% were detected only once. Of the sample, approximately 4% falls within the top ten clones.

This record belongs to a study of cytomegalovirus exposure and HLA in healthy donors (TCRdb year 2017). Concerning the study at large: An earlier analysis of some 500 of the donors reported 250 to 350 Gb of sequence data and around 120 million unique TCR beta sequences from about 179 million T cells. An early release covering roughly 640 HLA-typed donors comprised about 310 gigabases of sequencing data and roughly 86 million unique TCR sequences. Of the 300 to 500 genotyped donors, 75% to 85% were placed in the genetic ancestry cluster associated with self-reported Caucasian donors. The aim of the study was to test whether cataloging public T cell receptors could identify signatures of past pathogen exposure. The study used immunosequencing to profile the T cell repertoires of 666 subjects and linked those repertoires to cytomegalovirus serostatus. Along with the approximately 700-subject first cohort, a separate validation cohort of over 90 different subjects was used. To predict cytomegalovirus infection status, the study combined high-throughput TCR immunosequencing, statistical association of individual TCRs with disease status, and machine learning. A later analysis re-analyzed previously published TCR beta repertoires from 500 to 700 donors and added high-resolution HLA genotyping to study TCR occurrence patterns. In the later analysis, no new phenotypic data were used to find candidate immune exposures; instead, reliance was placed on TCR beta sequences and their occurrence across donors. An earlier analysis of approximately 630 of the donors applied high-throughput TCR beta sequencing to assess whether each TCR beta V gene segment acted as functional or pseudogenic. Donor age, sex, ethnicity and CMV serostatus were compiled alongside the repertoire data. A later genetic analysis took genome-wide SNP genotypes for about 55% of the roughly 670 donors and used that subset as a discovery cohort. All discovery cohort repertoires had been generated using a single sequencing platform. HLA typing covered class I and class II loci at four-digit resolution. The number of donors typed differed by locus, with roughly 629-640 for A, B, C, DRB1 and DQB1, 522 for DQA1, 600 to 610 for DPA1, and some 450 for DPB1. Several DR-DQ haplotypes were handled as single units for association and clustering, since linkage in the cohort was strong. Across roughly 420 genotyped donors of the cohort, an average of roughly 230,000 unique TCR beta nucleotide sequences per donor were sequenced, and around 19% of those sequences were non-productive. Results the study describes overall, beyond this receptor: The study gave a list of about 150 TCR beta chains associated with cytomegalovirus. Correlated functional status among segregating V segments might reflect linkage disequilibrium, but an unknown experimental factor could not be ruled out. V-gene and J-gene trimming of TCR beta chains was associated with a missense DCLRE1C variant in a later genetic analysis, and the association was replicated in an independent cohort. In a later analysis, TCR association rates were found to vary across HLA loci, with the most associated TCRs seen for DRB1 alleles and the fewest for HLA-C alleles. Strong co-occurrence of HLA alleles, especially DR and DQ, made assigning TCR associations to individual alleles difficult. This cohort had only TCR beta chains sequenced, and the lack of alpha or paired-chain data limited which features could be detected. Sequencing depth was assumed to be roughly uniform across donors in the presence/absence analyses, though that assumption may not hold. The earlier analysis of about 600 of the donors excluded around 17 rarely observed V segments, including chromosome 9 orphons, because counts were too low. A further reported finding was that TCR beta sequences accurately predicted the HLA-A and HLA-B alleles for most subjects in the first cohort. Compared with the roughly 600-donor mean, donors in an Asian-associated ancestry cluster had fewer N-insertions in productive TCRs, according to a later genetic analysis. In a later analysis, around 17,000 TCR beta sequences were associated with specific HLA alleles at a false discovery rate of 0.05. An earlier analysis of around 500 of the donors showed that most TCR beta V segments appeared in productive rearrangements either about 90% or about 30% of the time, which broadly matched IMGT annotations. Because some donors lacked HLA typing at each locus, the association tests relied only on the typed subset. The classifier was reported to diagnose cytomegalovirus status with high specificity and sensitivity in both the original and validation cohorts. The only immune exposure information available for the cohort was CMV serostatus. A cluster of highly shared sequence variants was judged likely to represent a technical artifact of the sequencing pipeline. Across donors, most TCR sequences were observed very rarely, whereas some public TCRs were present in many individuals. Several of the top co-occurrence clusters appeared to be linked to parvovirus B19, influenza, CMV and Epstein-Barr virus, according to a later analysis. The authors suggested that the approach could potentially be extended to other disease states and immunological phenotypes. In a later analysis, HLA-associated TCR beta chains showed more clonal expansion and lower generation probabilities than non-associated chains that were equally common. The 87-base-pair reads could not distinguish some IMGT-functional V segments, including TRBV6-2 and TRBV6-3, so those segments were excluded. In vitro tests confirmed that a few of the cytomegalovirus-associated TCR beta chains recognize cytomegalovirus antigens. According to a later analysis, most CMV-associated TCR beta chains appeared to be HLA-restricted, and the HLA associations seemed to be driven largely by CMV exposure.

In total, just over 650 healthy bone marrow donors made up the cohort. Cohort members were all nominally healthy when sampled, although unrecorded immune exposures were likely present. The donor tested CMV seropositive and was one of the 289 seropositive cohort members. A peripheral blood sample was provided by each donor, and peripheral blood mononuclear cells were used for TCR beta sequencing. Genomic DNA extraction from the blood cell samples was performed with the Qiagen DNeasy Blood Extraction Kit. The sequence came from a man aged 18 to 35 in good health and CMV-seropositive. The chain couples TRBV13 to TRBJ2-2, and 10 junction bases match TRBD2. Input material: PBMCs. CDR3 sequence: CASSPVAGGTNTGELFF. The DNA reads TGTGCCAGCAGCCCAGTAGCGGGGGGAACGAACACCGGGGAGCTGTTTTTT.